Following are 14 T cell receptor beta chains from one sample sequenced in a study of blood T cell repertoires in COVID-19. Data came from immunoSEQ multiplex PCR; TCRdb stores just in-frame clones and leaves some out. The table lists around 99,000 clones, approximately 90% of them singletons, with about 5.5% in the top ten. The sample was peripheral blood. These receptors were obtained from a man aged 50 or older with acute or convalescent COVID-19.

The rearrangement links TRBV15 to TRBJ2-7; 9 bases match TRBD1. CDR1 is LNHNV, CDR2 YYDKDF, per germline (reference sequence). After removal of 1 base from V and 2 bases from J, the junction contained 0 bases not matched to a gene. This CDR3 region has 14 residues. CDR3 nucleotides: TGTGCCACCAGCAGAGGGGACAGGGCCTACGAGCAGTACTTC. Its translation is CATSRGDRAYEQYF.

CDR3 sequence: CASSQRASGETQYF. The CDR3 nucleotides read TGTGCCAGCAGCCAAAGGGCTAGCGGAGAGACCCAGTACTTC. This rearrangement joins TRBV3-1 (or the pseudogene TRBV3-2) to TRBJ2-5, with 7 positions matching TRBD2. The CDR3 has 14 residues. V lost 2 bases, J lost 4 bases, and 4 bases stayed unmatched. CDR1 is LGHDT, CDR2 YNNKEL, per germline (reference sequence).

The chain combines TRBV6-5 with TRBJ2-5, with a weak D call TRBD1 (5 bases). The V end lost 7 bases, the J end lost 0 bases, and 9 bases lay between the germline ends. Looked up from germline, CDR1 is MNHEY and CDR2 is SVGAGI. This CDR3 is built from 13 residues. The CDR3 DNA is TGTGCCAGCACTTGGGGCCACCAAGAGACCCAGTACTTC. Amino acids: CASTWGHQETQYF.

The chain links TRBV7-8 to TRBJ2-1, with D unresolved. The V end lost 5 bases, the J end lost 9 bases, and 23 bases lay between the germline ends. Germline V gives CDR1 SGHVS, CDR2 FQNEAQ. The CDR3 extends over 16 amino acids. The CDR3 loop reads CASSSQGRAESGEQFF. The CDR3 nucleotides read TGTGCCAGCAGCAGCCAAGGAAGAGCCGAGTCGGGTGAGCAGTTCTTC. The variable domain in full, completed from reference TRBV7-8 and TRBJ2-1, reads GAGVSQSPRYKVAKRGQDVALRCDPISGHVSLFWYQQALGQGPEFLTYFQNEAQLDKSGLPSDRFFAERPEGSVSTLKIQRTQQEDSAVYLCASSSQGRAESGEQFFGPGTRLTVL.

V usage is TRBV19 and J usage is TRBJ1-5; 7 bases fit TRBD1. Trimming cost V 2 bases and J 5 bases; bases outside gene matches: 9. Germline CDR1 and CDR2: LNHDA and SQIVND (reference sequence). CDR3 size: 16 residues. For the CDR3, the DNA is TGTGCCAGTAGTATAAGAGAGACAGGGATTTATCAGCCCCAGCATTTT. Its translation is CASSIRETGIYQPQHF.

The genes are TRBV5-1 and TRBJ2-1; TRBD2 agrees at 7 bases. Germline loops: CDR1 SGHRS, CDR2 YFSETQ. Germline trimming cut 4 bases from V and 4 bases from J; bases unmatched to any gene: 14. This CDR3 is 17 amino acids long. The CDR3 protein is CASSRGLGGRGYNEQFF. In DNA form, the CDR3 reads TGCGCCAGCAGCCGCGGTCTTGGCGGGAGAGGGTACAATGAGCAGTTCTTC.

The V gene is TRBV7-9, the J gene TRBJ1-1; 7 bases are a match to TRBD1. Germline trimming cut 1 base from V and 5 bases from J; bases unmatched to any gene: 4. The CDR3 is 14 amino acids. Germline V gene lookup returns CDR1 SEHNR and CDR2 FQNEAQ (reference sequence). CDR3 sequence: CASSLVGGQTEAFF. The CDR3 nucleotides read TGTGCCAGCAGCTTAGTAGGGGGCCAGACTGAAGCTTTCTTT.

The gene calls are TRBV6-1 and TRBJ2-2, with 12 bases that match TRBD2. CDR1 and CDR2 from the germline V gene are MNHNS and SASEGT. The CDR3 is 18 amino acids. V dropped 4 bases and J dropped 1; count of bases not matched to a gene: 7. The CDR3 region is CASSVGLAGAWNTGELFF. CDR3 in DNA: TGTGCCAGCAGTGTGGGACTAGCGGGTGCCTGGAACACCGGGGAGCTGTTTTTT.

The chain joins TRBV19 to TRBJ1-1; possible D gene TRBD1, 6 bases. Trimming removed 5 bases at V and 4 bases at J, with 11 bases between. Germline assignment: CDR1 LNHDA and CDR2 SQIVND (reference sequence). The CDR3 is 13 residues long. CDR3 nucleotides: TGTGCCAGTAGTTCACAGGGCTTCACTGAAGCTTTCTTT. It yields the protein CASSSQGFTEAFF.

This clone appeared once. The chain employs TRBV11-1 and TRBJ2-7; a possible D gene is TRBD2 (5 bases). The germline V gene has CDR1 SGHAT and CDR2 FQDESV (reference sequence). The CDR3 is made up of 16 amino acids. The germline V and J ends were trimmed by 3 bases and 3 bases, with 18 bases remaining between them. The CDR3 reads CASSFEEADGFYEQYF. Here the CDR3 DNA reads TGTGCCAGCAGCTTTGAAGAAGCGGACGGGTTCTACGAGCAGTACTTC.

Of note for this clone: Other DNA sequences of this sample code for an identical CDR3. This CDR3 reads CASSSTGELFF. The CDR3, as DNA: TGTGCCAGCAGCTCGACTGGGGAGCTGTTTTTT. The chain couples TRBV12-3 or TRBV12-4 to TRBJ2-2; D is uncertain. This CDR3 comprises 11 residues. Trimming removed 6 bases at V and 8 bases at J, with 7 bases between.

The chain carries TRBV10-3 and TRBJ2-5; tentatively, D is TRBD1 (7 bases). The CDR3 is 17 amino acids. Germline CDR1 is ENHRY and CDR2 is SYGVKD. V was cut by 3 bases and J by 3 bases, with 20 bases left in between. CDR3 in DNA: TGTGCCATCAGTGAACACAGGGGTAGCGGAGGGGAAGAGACCCAGTACTTC. Translating gives CAISEHRGSGGEETQYF.

This chain uses TRBV19 with TRBJ2-7; the D gene is possibly TRBD2 (5 bases). Germline V lookup: CDR1 LNHDA, CDR2 SQIVND (reference sequence). The CDR3 length is 13 residues. V was shortened by 3 bases and J by 1 base, with 7 bases between the two germline ends. The CDR3 sequence is CASSITGSYEQYF. In DNA, the CDR3 is TGTGCCAGTAGTATTACGGGGTCCTACGAGCAGTACTTC. Combining the CDR3 with reference TRBV19 and TRBJ2-7 gives the whole variable domain DGGITQSPKYLFRKEGQNVTLSCEQNLNHDAMYWYRQDPGQGLRLIYYSQIVNDFQKGDIAEGYSVSREKKESFPLTVTSAQKNPTAFYLCASSITGSYEQYFGPGTRLTVT.

The chain couples TRBV7-9 to TRBJ1-2; D is possibly TRBD1 (6 bases). Germline-derived CDR1 and CDR2 are SEHNR and FQNEAQ (reference sequence). CDR3 size: 16 residues. Between the trimmed V and J ends, which lost 4 bases and 0 bases, there was a span of 15 bases. The CDR3 DNA reads as TGTGCCAGCAGCTCCCCCTTGACAGGCCCTAACTATGGCTACACCTTC. Encoded protein: CASSSPLTGPNYGYTF.